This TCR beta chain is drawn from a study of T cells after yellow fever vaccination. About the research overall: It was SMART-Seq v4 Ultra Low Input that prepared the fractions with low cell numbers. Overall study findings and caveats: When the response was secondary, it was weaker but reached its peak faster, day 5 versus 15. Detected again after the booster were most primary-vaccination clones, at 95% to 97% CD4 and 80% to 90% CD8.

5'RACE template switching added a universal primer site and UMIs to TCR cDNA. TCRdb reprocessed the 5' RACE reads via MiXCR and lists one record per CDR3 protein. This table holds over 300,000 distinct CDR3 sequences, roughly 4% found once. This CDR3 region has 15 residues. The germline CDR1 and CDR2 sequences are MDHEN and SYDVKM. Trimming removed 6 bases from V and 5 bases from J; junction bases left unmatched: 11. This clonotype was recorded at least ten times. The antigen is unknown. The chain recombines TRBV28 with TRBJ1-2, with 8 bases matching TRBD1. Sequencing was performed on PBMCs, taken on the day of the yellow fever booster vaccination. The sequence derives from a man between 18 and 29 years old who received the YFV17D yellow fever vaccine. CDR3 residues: CASRPTGQGIYGYTF. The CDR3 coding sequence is TGTGCCAGCAGACCAACTGGACAGGGAATTTATGGCTACACCTTC.